A selection of T cell receptor beta chains follows, all from one sample in a study of blood T cell repertoires in COVID-19. Repertoires were generated with immunoSEQ multiplex PCR, while TCRdb's copy carries only in-frame clones and drops some. Of over 60,000 clones in the sample, approximately 89% were seen once. Sequenced material: peripheral blood. The receptors stem from a woman aged 50 to 60 with active COVID-19. CDR3s include the opening cysteine and the closing phenylalanine or tryptophan. A D gene is named only where the DNA matches it firmly. Clone size appears in some rows only: once, few, many, or a class for an expanded clone.

CDR3 DNA: TGTGCCAGCAGTTACCCCCCGGGGACTAGGGTAGGAGAGCAGTACTTC
CDR3 protein: CASSYPPGTRVGEQYF
clone size: once
D gene: TRBD2
V gene: TRBV6-5
J gene: TRBJ2-7
CDR3 length: 16

CDR3 DNA: TGCGCCAGCAGCCGATTAGCGGAGGCATACAATGAGCAGTTCTTC
CDR3 protein: CASSRLAEAYNEQFF
clone size: .
D gene: .
V gene: TRBV5-1
J gene: TRBJ2-1
CDR3 length: 15

CDR3 DNA: TGTGCCAGTAGTATTACCGGACAGGGGGCCGTGAGCGCTGAAGCTTTCTTT
CDR3 protein: CASSITGQGAVSAEAFF
clone size: .
D gene: TRBD1
V gene: TRBV19
J gene: TRBJ1-1
CDR3 length: 17

CDR3 DNA: TGTGCCAGTACCCGGACAGGGGTCTATCTAGCCAAAAACATTCAGTACTTC
CDR3 protein: CASTRTGVYLAKNIQYF
clone size: once
D gene: TRBD1
V gene: TRBV19
J gene: TRBJ2-4
CDR3 length: 17

CDR3 DNA: TGTGCCAGTAGTCTCCCGGGACTAGGCCCGTACGAGCAGTACTTC
CDR3 protein: CASSLPGLGPYEQYF
clone size: .
D gene: TRBD2
V gene: TRBV19
J gene: TRBJ2-7
CDR3 length: 15

CDR3 DNA: TGTGCCAGCAGTTACGGGTCGGTCGGAGCGAGAGGGGGGCAGTACTTC
CDR3 protein: CASSYGSVGARGGQYF
clone size: .
D gene: .
V gene: TRBV6-5
J gene: TRBJ2-7
CDR3 length: 16

CDR3 DNA: TGTGCCAGCAGCACAGTAGCGGGAGGGCCGAGGGATACGCAGTATTTT
CDR3 protein: CASSTVAGGPRDTQYF
clone size: .
D gene: TRBD2
V gene: TRBV11-2
J gene: TRBJ2-3
CDR3 length: 16

CDR3 DNA: TGTGCCAGCTCACCACCGGATGGTATAGGGGGTCTCTATGGCTACACCTTC
CDR3 protein: CASSPPDGIGGLYGYTF
clone size: few
D gene: .
V gene: TRBV18
J gene: TRBJ1-2
CDR3 length: 17

CDR3 DNA: TGTGCCAGCAGTTCCTTATACCGGGACGGGAGCTACGAGCAGTACTTC
CDR3 protein: CASSSLYRDGSYEQYF
clone size: .
D gene: .
V gene: TRBV6-5
J gene: TRBJ2-7
CDR3 length: 16

CDR3 DNA: TGTGCCTGGAGCTTATCGGGACATATGAACACTGAAGCTTTCTTT
CDR3 protein: CAWSLSGHMNTEAFF
clone size: .
D gene: .
V gene: TRBV30
J gene: TRBJ1-1
CDR3 length: 15

CDR3 DNA: TGTGCCAGCGAGCGTGAGGGAGCTTATCACAATGAGCAGTTCTTC
CDR3 protein: CASEREGAYHNEQFF
clone size: .
D gene: .
V gene: TRBV11-2
J gene: TRBJ2-1
CDR3 length: 15

CDR3 DNA: TGTGCCACCAGTGATACACGAAATTCGCCAGGGTTAAACACCGGGGAGCTGTTTTTT
CDR3 protein: CATSDTRNSPGLNTGELFF
clone size: .
D gene: .
V gene: TRBV24-1
J gene: TRBJ2-2
CDR3 length: 19

CDR3 DNA: TGTGCCAGCAGCCCGGCGGGACTTCCCAATTCACCCCTCCACTTT
CDR3 protein: CASSPAGLPNSPLHF
clone size: few
D gene: .
V gene: TRBV7-9
J gene: TRBJ1-6
CDR3 length: 15

CDR3 DNA: TGCGCCAGCAGCTTGGGGGGACAGGGTACCACCGGGGAGCTGTTTTTT
CDR3 protein: CASSLGGQGTTGELFF
clone size: .
D gene: TRBD1
V gene: TRBV5-1
J gene: TRBJ2-2
CDR3 length: 16

CDR3 DNA: TGCAGATTATGTACAGCATCCCGATCCCGCTTCTCCTACGAGCAGTACTTC
CDR3 protein: CRLCTASRSRFSYEQYF
clone size: .
D gene: .
V gene: TRBV29-1
J gene: TRBJ2-7
CDR3 length: 17

CDR3 DNA: TGTGCCAGTATGATGACAGCCAGCTCCTACGAGCAGTACTTC
CDR3 protein: CASMMTASSYEQYF
clone size: .
D gene: .
V gene: TRBV19
J gene: TRBJ2-7
CDR3 length: 14

CDR3 DNA: TGTGCCAGCAGCTTGTCGTCAGTTTACAATGAGCAGTTCTTC
CDR3 protein: CASSLSSVYNEQFF
clone size: .
D gene: .
V gene: TRBV7-9
J gene: TRBJ2-1
CDR3 length: 14

CDR3 DNA: TGTGCCAGCAGCCCCCGGACTAGCATTGAGCAGTTCTTC
CDR3 protein: CASSPRTSIEQFF
clone size: .
D gene: TRBD2
V gene: TRBV5-6
J gene: TRBJ2-1
CDR3 length: 13